This T cell receptor (beta chain) originates from a study of immune characterization of retroperitoneal liposarcoma. Using its own MiXCR run on the PCR reads, TCRdb lists one record per CDR3 protein. In the table there are roughly 2,500 distinct CDR3 sequences, 40% to 55% of which are singletons. Germline CDR1 reads MNHNS; CDR2 reads SASEGT. This CDR3 spans 15 amino acids. The sample was tumor tissue. V gene TRBV6-1 combines with J gene TRBJ2-4; D is unclear. The closer fit of TRBJ2-7 to the DNA end suggests the J call may be wrong. The source of this sequence is a male donor with retroperitoneal liposarcoma. As DNA, the CDR3 is TGTGCCAGCAGTGAACACCCGGAAACGACCTACGAGCAGTACTTC. It codes for CASSEHPETTYEQYF.